Listed below are T cell receptor beta chains from one sample, sequenced in a study of blood T cell repertoires in COVID-19. Produced via immunoSEQ multiplex PCR; TCRdb's table is partial and in-frame only. The sample consists of roughly 40,000 clones, about 78% of them appearing once. Sequenced sample: peripheral blood. These receptors all stem from a man in his sixties or seventies with active or convalescent COVID-19. CDR3s include the opening cysteine and the closing phenylalanine or tryptophan. Fields, in order: J gene, V gene, D gene, clone size, CDR3 DNA, CDR3 protein. The D gene is left open where the match is weak. Expanded clones get a size class; other rows say once, few or many, or leave the size out.

J: TRBJ1-2; V: TRBV28; D: NA; size: NA; DNA: TGTGCCAGCAGTTCCGCGCCTGAGCTATCTACCAACTATGGCTACACCTTC; CDR3: CASSSAPELSTNYGYTF
J: TRBJ2-3; V: TRBV9; D: NA; size: NA; DNA: TGTGCCAGCAGCGGGAGGATGACTGCAATCGCAGATACGCAGTATTTT; CDR3: CASSGRMTAIADTQYF
J: TRBJ1-1; V: TRBV11-2; D: TRBD1; size: NA; DNA: TGTGCCAGCAGCTTAGATCGTGGAACCTGGGACAGTGAAGCTTTCTTT; CDR3: CASSLDRGTWDSEAFF
J: TRBJ1-5; V: TRBV21-1; D: NA; size: NA; DNA: TGTGCCAGCAGCAAAACCCCTTCCACGGGAATTTATAGCAATCAGCCCCAGCATTTT; CDR3: CASSKTPSTGIYSNQPQHF
J: TRBJ1-6; V: TRBV6-1; D: NA; size: medium-sized; DNA: TGTGCCAGCAGTGAATGGGGAGGGTTGGGTAATTCACCCCTCCACTTT; CDR3: CASSEWGGLGNSPLHF
J: TRBJ2-3; V: TRBV6-5; D: NA; size: NA; DNA: TGTGCCACCAAGCGGCGGCGGAGCACAGATACGCAGTATTTT; CDR3: CATKRRRSTDTQYF
J: TRBJ2-7; V: TRBV21-1; D: NA; size: NA; DNA: TGTGCCAGCAGCATCGACTTATGGGACACCTCCTCTGAGCAGTACTTC; CDR3: CASSIDLWDTSSEQYF
J: TRBJ2-2; V: TRBV11-2; D: NA; size: NA; DNA: TGTGCCAGCAGACCGCTAGCGAAGGATACCGGGGAGCTGTTTTTT; CDR3: CASRPLAKDTGELFF
J: TRBJ1-6; V: TRBV5-1; D: TRBD1; size: NA; DNA: TGCGCCAGCAGTCCTACAGGGGATAATTCACCCCTCCACTTT; CDR3: CASSPTGDNSPLHF
J: TRBJ2-3; V: TRBV10-3; D: NA; size: NA; DNA: TGTGCCATCAGTACAGGGGAGGCAAGCACAGATACGCAGTATTTT; CDR3: CAISTGEASTDTQYF
J: TRBJ2-1; V: TRBV10-3; D: TRBD2; size: NA; DNA: TGTGCCATCTCTAGCGGGGGGGGCAGCGATGAGCAGTTCTTC; CDR3: CAISSGGGSDEQFF
J: TRBJ1-2; V: TRBV5-1; D: TRBD1; size: few; DNA: TGCGCCAGCAGCCTCTCGGGGACAGCCAGCTATGGCTACACCTTC; CDR3: CASSLSGTASYGYTF
J: TRBJ2-3; V: TRBV7-9; D: TRBD1; size: NA; DNA: TGTGCCAGCAGCCTGGGACAGGGAGATACAGATACGCAGTATTTT; CDR3: CASSLGQGDTDTQYF
J: TRBJ2-7; V: TRBV5-1; D: TRBD1; size: NA; DNA: TGCGCCAGCAGCTTTGACGACGTAGGACAGGGGGGCAACGAGCAGTACTTC; CDR3: CASSFDDVGQGGNEQYF
J: TRBJ2-1; V: TRBV6-5; D: TRBD2; size: once; DNA: TGTGCCAGCAGTTCGGGACTAGCTGGGCGCAATGAGCAGTTCTTC; CDR3: CASSSGLAGRNEQFF
J: TRBJ1-5; V: TRBV27; D: NA; size: few; DNA: TGTGCCAGCGCGCGCGGGGGGGAGAAGAATCAGCCCCAGCATTTT; CDR3: CASARGGEKNQPQHF
J: TRBJ1-1; V: TRBV6-5; D: NA; size: NA; DNA: TGTGCCAGCAGTCCAGGGAGGTCGGCAGCTTTCTTT; CDR3: CASSPGRSAAFF
J: TRBJ1-1; V: TRBV28; D: NA; size: NA; DNA: TGTGCCAGCAGTTTCACGGGATGGACTGAAGCTTTCTTT; CDR3: CASSFTGWTEAFF
J: TRBJ2-2; V: TRBV5-1; D: TRBD1; size: NA; DNA: TGCGCCAGCAGCTACAGGGGTTCGACGGGGGAGCTGTTTTTT; CDR3: CASSYRGSTGELFF
J: TRBJ2-1; V: TRBV11-2; D: NA; size: once; DNA: TGTGCCAGCAGCTTTATCCCTAACGGAGCCTACAATGAGCAGTTCTTC; CDR3: CASSFIPNGAYNEQFF
J: TRBJ1-3; V: TRBV7-9; D: NA; size: NA; DNA: TGTGCCAGCAGCTTAGGGGCCTTGAACACCATATATTTT; CDR3: CASSLGALNTIYF
J: TRBJ2-2; V: TRBV5-1; D: NA; size: NA; DNA: TGCGCCAGCAGCTCAGACTACAACACCGGAGAGCTGTTTTTT; CDR3: CASSSDYNTGELFF
J: TRBJ2-7; V: TRBV6-5; D: TRBD2; size: NA; DNA: TGTGCCAGCAGTTACGGGGGGGACGGGACCTACGAGCAGTACTTC; CDR3: CASSYGGDGTYEQYF
J: TRBJ2-7; V: TRBV6-5; D: NA; size: NA; DNA: TGTGCCGCAATAGAGGAGGACGGTACCTACGAGCAGTACTTC; CDR3: CAAIEEDGTYEQYF
J: TRBJ1-2; V: TRBV2; D: NA; size: NA; DNA: TGTGCCAGTGGTGGACGGACTTATGGCTACACCTTC; CDR3: CASGGRTYGYTF